This T cell receptor beta chain emerged from a study of T cell responses to AZD1222 COVID-19 vaccine. The data were produced by immunoSEQ multiplex PCR, yet TCRdb's version contains in-frame clones alone and is incomplete. The sample includes 140,000 to 150,000 clones, around 87% seen only once; the top ten take roughly 1.7%. The CDR3 has 14 residues. V dropped 3 bases and J dropped 2; count of bases not matched to a gene: 2. Germline V CDR1 and CDR2: MNHNS, SASEGT. This TCR derives from an adult in good health. The chain is built from TRBV6-1 and TRBJ2-3; TRBD1 agrees at 7 bases. Sequences were derived from peripheral blood, sampled on day 0 of AZD1222 vaccination. CDR3 sequence (DNA): TGTGCCAGCAGTGAGACAGGGAACACAGATACGCAGTATTTT. Encoded protein: CASSETGNTDTQYF.